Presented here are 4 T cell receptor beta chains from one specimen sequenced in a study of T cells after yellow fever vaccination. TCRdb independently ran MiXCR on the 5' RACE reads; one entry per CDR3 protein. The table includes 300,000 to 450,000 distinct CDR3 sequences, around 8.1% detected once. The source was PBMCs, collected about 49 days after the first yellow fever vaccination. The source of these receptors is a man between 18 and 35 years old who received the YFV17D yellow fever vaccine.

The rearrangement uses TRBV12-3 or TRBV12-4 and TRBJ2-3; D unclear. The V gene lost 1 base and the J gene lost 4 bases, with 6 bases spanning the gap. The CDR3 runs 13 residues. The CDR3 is CASSLGASDTQYF. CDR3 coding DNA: TGTGCCAGCAGTTTAGGGGCTTCAGATACGCAGTATTTT.

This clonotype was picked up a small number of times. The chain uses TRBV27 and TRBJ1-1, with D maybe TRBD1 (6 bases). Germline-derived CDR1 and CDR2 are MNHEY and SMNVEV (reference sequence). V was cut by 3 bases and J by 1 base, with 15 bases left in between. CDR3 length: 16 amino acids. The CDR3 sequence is CASSFLSKTGNTEAFF. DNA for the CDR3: TGTGCCAGCAGTTTCCTTTCAAAGACAGGGAACACTGAAGCTTTCTTT.

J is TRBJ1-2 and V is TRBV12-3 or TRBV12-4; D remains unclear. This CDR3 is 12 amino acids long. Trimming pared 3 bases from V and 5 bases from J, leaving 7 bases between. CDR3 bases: TGTGCCAGCAGTTTTTCCCCGTATGGCTACACCTTC. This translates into CASSFSPYGYTF.

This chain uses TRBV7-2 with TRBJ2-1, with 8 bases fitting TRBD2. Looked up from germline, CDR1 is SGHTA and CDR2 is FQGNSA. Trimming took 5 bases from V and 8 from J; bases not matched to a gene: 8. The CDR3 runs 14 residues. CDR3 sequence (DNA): TGTGCCAGCAGCCCGTTGGCGGGGGGCGATGAGCAGTTCTTC. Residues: CASSPLAGGDEQFF.